These 10 T cell receptor beta chains came from one sample sequenced in a study of blood T cell repertoires in COVID-19. TCRdb's table, derived via immunoSEQ multiplex PCR, lists solely in-frame clones and lacks some. In the table there are 260,000 or so clones, roughly 82% of which are singletons. The sample consisted of peripheral blood. The receptors were sampled from a woman between 65 and 79 years old with acute or convalescent COVID-19.

The chain is built from TRBV30 and TRBJ1-5; 7 bases are shared with TRBD1. The germline gives CDR1 GTSNPN, CDR2 SVGIG (reference sequence). This CDR3 region has 14 residues. V shed 0 bases and J 6 bases; nucleotides not matched to a gene: 5. The CDR3 nucleotides are TGTGCCTGGAGTGTACTGACAGGGACTCAGCCCCAGCATTTT. Protein sequence: CAWSVLTGTQPQHF.

The chain employs TRBV5-1 and TRBJ1-1; 8 positions agree with TRBD1. From germline, CDR1 is SGHRS and CDR2 YFSETQ. The CDR3 sequence is 15 residues long. J lost 5 bases, V lost 0 bases, and 6 bases had no gene match. The CDR3 DNA sequence: TGCGCCAGCAGCTTGGCCGGACAGGGCAGTACTGAAGCTTTCTTT. Its translation is CASSLAGQGSTEAFF.

The J gene is TRBJ1-5, the V gene TRBV6-6; the D gene is possibly TRBD1 (6 bases). There are 16 residues in the CDR3. V lost 0 bases and J lost 3, with 12 bases in between. CDR1 MNHNY and CDR2 SVGAGI come from the germline V gene (reference sequence). The CDR3 bases are TGTGCCAGCAGTTACTCAGGGGGAGTAGTCAATCAGCCCCAGCATTTT. As protein: CASSYSGGVVNQPQHF.

The chain employs TRBV28 and TRBJ1-5, with TRBD1 identical over 8 bases. J lost 5 bases, V lost 5 bases, and 8 bases had no gene match. The CDR3 sequence is 15 residues long. In germline, CDR1 is MDHEN, CDR2 SYDVKM. DNA for the CDR3: TGTGCCAGCAGTAAGCCGCAGGGGGCTTATCAGCCCCAGCATTTT. Amino acid sequence: CASSKPQGAYQPQHF.

The chain combines TRBV7-8 with TRBJ2-1; no definite D call. Germline lookup yields CDR1 SGHVS and CDR2 FQNEAQ. V was trimmed by 5 bases and J by 6 bases, leaving 8 bases between them. The CDR3 covers 12 residues. The CDR3 is CASSPSGNEQFF. The CDR3 DNA reads TGTGCCAGCAGCCCGTCGGGCAATGAGCAGTTCTTC. Using reference TRBV7-8 and TRBJ2-1 for the parts outside the CDR3, the full variable domain is GAGVSQSPRYKVAKRGQDVALRCDPISGHVSLFWYQQALGQGPEFLTYFQNEAQLDKSGLPSDRFFAERPEGSVSTLKIQRTQQEDSAVYLCASSPSGNEQFFGPGTRLTVL.

This clone is a singleton in its sample. The chain recombines TRBV6-2 or TRBV6-3 with TRBJ2-1; 14 bases fit TRBD2. The V gene end was trimmed by 2 bases and the J gene end by 1 base; junction bases not matched to a gene: 4. The germline CDR1 and CDR2 sequences are MNHEY and SVGEGT. This CDR3 spans 18 amino acids. The CDR3 protein is CASSYTGTSGGSYNEQFF. The CDR3 DNA sequence: TGTGCCAGCAGTTACACCGGGACTAGCGGGGGATCCTACAATGAGCAGTTCTTC.

The gene calls are TRBV28 and TRBJ2-7; 8 nucleotides line up with TRBD1. The length of the CDR3 is 14 residues. After removal of 8 bases from V and 1 base from J, the junction contained 7 bases not matched to a gene. Looked up from germline, CDR1 is MDHEN and CDR2 is SYDVKM. CDR3 coding DNA: TGTGCCAGCGACAGGGGAGGAGAATCCTACGAGCAGTACTTC. Protein product: CASDRGGESYEQYF.

This clone was recorded only once. The chain is built from TRBV18 and TRBJ2-2, with D possibly TRBD1 on 6 matching bases. The V and J ends lost 5 bases and 4 bases respectively, with 14 bases between them. CDR1 is KGHSH and CDR2 is LQKENI in the germline V gene. CDR3 size: 15 residues. CDR3 in amino acids: CASSEIQGTTGELFF. The DNA of the CDR3 is TGTGCCAGCTCAGAAATTCAGGGGACCACCGGGGAGCTGTTTTTT.

V gene TRBV9 combines with J gene TRBJ1-1, with 9 positions matching TRBD1. V lost 0 bases to trimming and J lost 4 bases; unmatched junction nucleotides: 4. Germline assignment: CDR1 SGDLS and CDR2 YYNGEE. This CDR3 region has 15 residues. CDR3 sequence: CASSVDPTGGTEAFF. The CDR3 DNA follows: TGTGCCAGCAGCGTAGATCCGACAGGGGGCACTGAAGCTTTCTTT. The variable domain in full, completed from reference TRBV9 and TRBJ1-1, reads DSGVTQTPKHLITATGQRVTLRCSPRSGDLSVYWYQQSLDQGLQFLIQYYNGEERAKGNILERFSAQQFPDLHSELNLSSLELGDSALYFCASSVDPTGGTEAFFGQGTRLTVV.

In its sample, this clone was seen a few times. The chain couples TRBV18 to TRBJ1-2; 8 bases map to TRBD1. The CDR3 has 15 amino acids. V lost 2 bases, J lost 2 bases, and 4 bases stayed unmatched. Germline CDR1 is KGHSH and CDR2 is LQKENI. CDR3: CASSPGTGMNYGYTF. The CDR3 coding sequence is TGTGCCAGCTCACCAGGGACAGGAATGAACTATGGCTACACCTTC.